The 21 T cell receptor beta chains in this list originate from one sample, sequenced in a study of blood T cell repertoires in COVID-19. TCRdb's copy holds only in-frame clones and misses some; the assay was immunoSEQ multiplex PCR. The sample lists around 140,000 clones, 87% occurring once. Specimen: peripheral blood. These receptors were taken from a woman in her 50s with active or convalescent COVID-19.

This rearrangement joins TRBV6-5 to TRBJ1-1; D perhaps matches TRBD1 (5 bases). The CDR3 runs 15 residues. Trimming took 2 bases from V and 4 from J, leaving 14 bases between them. CDR1 is MNHEY, CDR2 SVGAGI, per germline. Here the CDR3 reads CASSYIGARATEAFF. CDR3 nucleotide sequence: TGTGCCAGCAGTTACATTGGGGCGCGTGCCACTGAAGCTTTCTTT.

The V gene is TRBV11-2, the J gene TRBJ1-5; a weak D match, TRBD1 (5 bases). Germline assignment: CDR1 SGHAT and CDR2 FQNNGV. The CDR3 runs 15 residues. The V and J ends lost 1 base and 0 bases respectively, with 7 bases between them. The CDR3 is CASSLAGNSNQPQHF. CDR3 DNA sequence: TGTGCCAGCAGCTTAGCAGGGAATAGCAATCAGCCCCAGCATTTT. Combining the CDR3 with reference TRBV11-2 and TRBJ1-5 gives the whole variable domain EAGVAQSPRYKIIEKRQSVAFWCNPISGHATLYWYQQILGQGPKLLIQFQNNGVVDDSQLPKDRFSAERLKGVDSTLKIQPAKLEDSAVYLCASSLAGNSNQPQHFGDGTRLSIL.

The chain uses TRBV7-2 and TRBJ2-7, with 11 positions matching TRBD2. Germline CDR1 and CDR2: SGHTA and FQGNSA. There are 18 residues in the CDR3. V trimming: 1 base; J trimming: 6 bases; junction bases outside the gene matches: 14. The CDR3 DNA is TGTGCCAGCAGCTTAGAAGGGACCTCGGGGACTAGCGGATTCGAGCAGTACTTC. Its protein product is CASSLEGTSGTSGFEQYF.

Here the CDR3 reads CAISDPGRGLLAGGARTSEQFF. CDR3 nucleotides: TGTGCCATCAGTGATCCCGGGCGCGGGTTGCTAGCGGGAGGGGCTCGTACATCCGAGCAGTTCTTC. V gene TRBV10-3 combines with J gene TRBJ2-1; 12 bases are a match to TRBD2. This CDR3 has 22 amino acids. The V gene's germline CDR1 is ENHRY and CDR2 SYGVKD. J gave up 10 bases and V 3 bases, and 28 bases lay outside the gene matches.

The V gene is TRBV30, the J gene TRBJ1-2; 9 nucleotides agree with TRBD1. Germline V gene data show CDR1 as GTSNPN and CDR2 as SVGIG (reference sequence). V was pared by 1 base and J by 7 bases, with 10 bases of the junction left unmatched. The CDR3 loop spans 15 amino acids. In DNA, the CDR3 is TGTGCCTGGAGTGCCCTCCTCGGACAGGGGCTTGGCTACACCTTC. This codes for CAWSALLGQGLGYTF.

The chain joins TRBV27 to TRBJ1-5; D unclear. CDR1 and CDR2 from the germline V gene are MNHEY and SMNVEV (reference sequence). The V and J ends lost 0 bases and 1 base respectively, with 7 bases between them. CDR3 length equals 15 residues. Here the CDR3 DNA reads TGTGCCAGCAGTTTATCATCAGTGAGCAATCAGCCCCAGCATTTT. The encoded protein is CASSLSSVSNQPQHF.

This clone was counted only a few times. The gene calls are TRBV7-9 and TRBJ1-6; a weak D match, TRBD1 (5 bases). From germline, CDR1 is SEHNR and CDR2 FQNEAQ (reference sequence). CDR3 length: 15 amino acids. Trimming removed 4 bases from V and 7 bases from J, with 14 bases in between. The CDR3 is CASSSLDKPNSPLHF. CDR3 coding DNA: TGTGCCAGCAGCTCCCTGGACAAGCCCAATTCACCCCTCCACTTT. Full variable domain (rest looked up from reference TRBV7-9 and TRBJ1-6): DTGVSQNPRHKITKRGQNVTFRCDPISEHNRLYWYRQTLGQGPEFLTYFQNEAQLEKSRLLSDRFSAERPKGSFSTLEIQRTEQGDSAMYLCASSSLDKPNSPLHFGNGTRLTVT.

The chain has TRBV28 and TRBJ1-2; D ambiguous. V dropped 6 bases and J dropped 8 bases, with 13 bases sitting between them. CDR1 is MDHEN and CDR2 is SYDVKM in the germline V gene. The CDR3 runs 12 residues. The CDR3 is CASRGPEEGYTF. CDR3 DNA sequence: TGTGCCAGCAGAGGTCCCGAGGAGGGCTACACCTTC.

The CDR3 sequence: CASSQGPRGMNTEAFF. The CDR3 DNA reads TGCGCCAGCAGCCAAGGGCCAAGGGGGATGAACACTGAAGCTTTCTTT. The chain recombines TRBV4-3 with TRBJ1-1, with a possible D match to TRBD1 (6 bases). Germline lookup yields CDR1 LGHNA and CDR2 YSLEER. Trimming took 1 base from V and 0 from J, leaving 12 bases between them. The CDR3 loop spans 16 amino acids.

The V and J genes are TRBV3-1 (or the pseudogene TRBV3-2) and TRBJ2-7, with D uncertain. Between the trimmed V and J ends, which lost 1 base and 3 bases, there was a span of 10 bases. From germline, CDR1 is LGHDT and CDR2 YNNKEL (reference sequence). The CDR3 sequence is 14 residues long. This chain's CDR3 is CASSQAYPGYEQYF. CDR3 sequence (DNA): TGTGCCAGCAGCCAAGCTTACCCGGGCTACGAGCAGTACTTC.

There are a few counts of this clone. This chain links TRBV7-2 with TRBJ1-2, with D perhaps TRBD1 (5 bases). CDR1 SGHTA and CDR2 FQGNSA come from the germline V gene. V lost 3 bases and J 6 bases, leaving 11 bases between the germline ends. The CDR3 spans 13 residues. The CDR3 nucleotides are TGTGCCAGCAGCTTGGGGCTGAATGATGGCTACACCTTC. It is translated as CASSLGLNDGYTF.

The rearrangement joins TRBV3-1 (or the pseudogene TRBV3-2) to TRBJ2-7, with D possibly being TRBD2 (7 bases). V dropped 8 bases and J dropped 6 bases, with 17 bases sitting between them. Germline V lookup: CDR1 LGHDT, CDR2 YNNKEL (reference sequence). The CDR3 sequence is 13 residues long. Here the CDR3 DNA reads TGTGCCAGCCAGACCGGGGGGCTCGGCGAGCAGTACTTC. Amino acids: CASQTGGLGEQYF.

This sequence joins TRBV5-4 and TRBJ2-3; TRBD1 aligns across 7 bases. Germline V CDR1 and CDR2: SGHNT, YYREEE (reference sequence). V lost 5 bases to trimming and J lost 4 bases; unmatched junction nucleotides: 10. The CDR3 covers 15 residues. CDR3 loop: CASSRDSLQADTQYF. Written as DNA, the CDR3 is TGTGCCAGCAGTCGGGACAGTCTCCAGGCAGATACGCAGTATTTT. Using reference TRBV5-4 and TRBJ2-3 for the parts outside the CDR3, the full variable domain is ETGVTQSPTHLIKTRGQQVTLRCSSQSGHNTVSWYQQALGQGPQFIFQYYREEENGRGNFPPRFSGLQFPNYSSELNVNALELDDSALYLCASSRDSLQADTQYFGPGTRLTVL.

For the CDR3, the DNA is TGTGCCAGCAGCATAAACAGGGGGCTACGGAGGAATCAGCCCCAGCATTTT. Protein product: CASSINRGLRRNQPQHF. The chain carries TRBV21-1 and TRBJ1-5; the table's D call TRBD1 went unverified against the DNA. TRBV21-1 is an annotated pseudogene. The CDR3 contains 17 residues.

DNA for the CDR3: TGTGCCAGCAGCTTAGCGGACACATCTTTCGCTCCAGGAAAACTGTTTTTT. Its translation is CASSLADTSFAPGKLFF. This rearrangement joins TRBV7-9 to TRBJ1-4; D is perhaps TRBD1 (5 bases). This CDR3 is built from 17 residues. With 0 bases removed from V and 10 bases from J, the gap between germline ends came to 21 bases. The germline V gene has CDR1 SEHNR and CDR2 FQNEAQ (reference sequence).

The chain uses TRBV6-5 and TRBJ1-4, with a tentative D call TRBD1 (6 bases). Germline CDR1 is MNHEY and CDR2 is SVGAGI. Deletions cut 10 bases from V and 7 bases from J, with 16 bases between. The CDR3 runs 13 residues. The CDR3 bases are TGTGCCATCAACCGGGGGGCGTCTGAAAAACTGTTTTTT. It codes for CAINRGASEKLFF.

The J gene is TRBJ1-1, the V gene TRBV19; possibly TRBD1 for D (5 bases). There are 14 residues in the CDR3. V was cut by 1 base and J by 6 bases, with 12 bases left in between. Looked up from germline, CDR1 is LNHDA and CDR2 is SQIVND (reference sequence). CDR3 in amino acids: CASSIVGGEAEAFF. DNA for the CDR3: TGTGCCAGTAGTATAGTGGGGGGAGAGGCTGAAGCTTTCTTT.

The chain employs TRBV7-2 and TRBJ1-4, with D possibly matching TRBD1 (6 bases). Trimming removed 4 bases at V and 3 bases at J, with 15 bases between. CDR3 length equals 16 residues. CDR1 and CDR2 (germline): SGHTA, FQGNSA. The CDR3 nucleotides are TGTGCCAGCAGCTCACAAAGACAGGCAGCTAATGAAAAACTGTTTTTT. Protein: CASSSQRQAANEKLFF.

The chain has TRBV30 and TRBJ2-7; 7 nucleotides match TRBD2. The CDR3 has 13 amino acids. The junction had 9 bases not matched to a gene; V was cut back by 8 bases and J by 2 bases. From germline, CDR1 is GTSNPN and CDR2 SVGIG (reference sequence). Here the CDR3 DNA reads TGTGCCGGAGTTTGGGGGGGGACCTACGAGCAGTACTTC. Translation gives CAGVWGGTYEQYF.

The rearrangement links TRBV4-1 to TRBJ2-3; possibly TRBD2 for D (7 bases). Between the trimmed V and J ends, which lost 1 base and 5 bases, there was a span of 13 bases. CDR1 is MGHRA and CDR2 is YSYEKL in the germline V gene. This CDR3 is 15 amino acids long. CDR3 sequence reads: CASSQVSGGRDTQYF. The CDR3 coding sequence is TGCGCCAGCAGCCAAGTTTCGGGGGGCAGAGATACGCAGTATTTT.

The chain carries TRBV6-1 and TRBJ1-6; tentatively, D is TRBD1 (5 bases). Looked up from germline, CDR1 is MNHNS and CDR2 is SASEGT. This CDR3 comprises 16 residues. Trimming shortened V by 0 bases and J by 5 bases, and 11 bases separated the two germline ends. The CDR3: CASSEAETVNNSPLHF. DNA for the CDR3: TGTGCCAGCAGTGAAGCTGAGACAGTTAATAATTCACCCCTCCACTTT.